Listed below are T cell receptor beta chains from one sample, sequenced in a study of OX40 agonist ivuxolimab in advanced cancers. Clones were read by immunoSEQ multiplex PCR, and TCRdb kept only the in-frame ones, dropping some. The repertoire holds roughly 66,000 clones, around 86% seen once, with approximately 0.38% in the top ten. This sample comprised CD4+ or CD8+ T cells sorted from blood, obtained in a trial of the OX40 agonist ivuxolimab. All receptors derive from an adult with an advanced solid tumor such as melanoma, head and neck, liver or kidney cancer. The CDR3 runs from the conserved cysteine through the conserved F or W. The D gene is left open where the match is weak.

v_call: TRBV5-1
d_call: -
cdr3_aa: CASSLSATNEKLFF

v_call: TRBV4-1
d_call: TRBD2
cdr3_aa: CASRPIELAGRWYNEQFF

v_call: TRBV19
d_call: -
cdr3_aa: CASSRRDTQYF

v_call: TRBV7-6
d_call: -
cdr3_aa: CASSESGTQYF

v_call: TRBV28
d_call: TRBD1
cdr3_aa: CASSTPGQGGTEAFF

v_call: TRBV6-6
d_call: -
cdr3_aa: CASSYLGEGSQPQHF

v_call: TRBV7-2
d_call: -
cdr3_aa: CASRRGGGRKNYGYTF

v_call: TRBV6-1
d_call: -
cdr3_aa: CASSSQIEAFF

v_call: TRBV5-4
d_call: TRBD1
cdr3_aa: CASSSGTGINNEQFF

v_call: TRBV28
d_call: -
cdr3_aa: CASSLGGRNEQYF